These T cell receptor beta chains were read from a single sample in a study of cytomegalovirus exposure and HLA in healthy donors. Only in-frame clones appear in the TCRdb table, and some are missing; sequencing was by immunoSEQ multiplex PCR. The sample records about 130,000 clones, 74% being singletons. The specimen was PBMCs. These receptors originate from a woman between 50 and 59 years old in good health and CMV-seropositive. Both conserved end residues are part of each CDR3. A D gene is named only where the DNA matches it firmly. Part of the rows lack a size; the others show once, few, many or a class for expanded clones.

>-|TRBV18|TRBJ2-3|TRBD1
CASSLSAGTGSEDTQYF
TGTGCCAGCTCACTTTCCGCCGGGACAGGGTCGGAGGATACGCAGTATTTT
>few|TRBV25-1|TRBJ2-2|TRBD1
CASSGQGYTGELFF
TGTGCCAGCAGTGGACAGGGATACACCGGGGAGCTGTTTTTT
>-|TRBV10-1|TRBJ2-4|-
CASSESGENIQYF
TGCGCCAGCAGTGAGTCAGGGGAAAACATTCAGTACTTC
>-|TRBV5-1|TRBJ2-5|-
CASGGAVGETQYF
TGCGCCAGCGGAGGCGCGGTCGGGGAGACCCAGTACTTC
>-|TRBV10-3|TRBJ1-3|-
CAITSGNTIYF
TGTGCCATCACTAGTGGAAACACCATATATTTT
>few|TRBV7-2|TRBJ2-7|TRBD2
CASSLSGATYEQYF
TGTGCCAGCAGCTTAAGCGGGGCAACCTACGAGCAGTACTTC
>-|TRBV6-6|TRBJ2-5|TRBD1
CASTIGGLYQETQYF
TGTGCCAGCACTATAGGGGGCTTGTACCAAGAGACCCAGTACTTC
>-|TRBV4-3|TRBJ2-3|-
CASSQLPGTDTQYF
TGCGCCAGCAGCCAACTACCTGGCACAGATACGCAGTATTTT
>-|TRBV29-1|TRBJ1-5|-
CSVEGGAGQPQHF
TGCAGCGTTGAAGGGGGCGCAGGTCAGCCCCAGCATTTT
>few|TRBV7-6|TRBJ2-5|TRBD2
CASSLEASGGAKTQYF
TGTGCCAGCAGCTTAGAAGCTAGCGGGGGGGCGAAGACCCAGTACTTC
>few|TRBV7-2|TRBJ2-6|-
CASTENSGANVLTF
TGTGCCAGCACTGAGAACTCTGGGGCCAACGTCCTGACTTTC
>-|TRBV4-3|TRBJ1-4|-
CASSQGDRIPNEKLFF
TGCGCCAGCAGCCAAGGTGACAGGATTCCTAATGAAAAACTGTTTTTT
>-|TRBV27|TRBJ2-2|TRBD1
CASSMGQGSTGELFF
TGTGCCAGCAGTATGGGACAGGGAAGCACCGGGGAGCTGTTTTTT
>-|TRBV9|TRBJ2-3|TRBD1
CASSVRQGADTQYF
TGTGCCAGCAGCGTACGACAGGGGGCAGATACGCAGTATTTT
>-|TRBV30|TRBJ1-4|-
CAWSVPGVPNEKLFF
TGTGCCTGGAGTGTACCCGGGGTTCCTAATGAAAAACTGTTTTTT
>-|TRBV18|TRBJ1-5|-
CASSPAVNQPQHF
TGTGCCAGCTCACCGGCGGTCAATCAGCCCCAGCATTTT
>-|TRBV10-1|TRBJ2-3|TRBD2
CASSEWTSGTDTQYF
TGCGCCAGCAGTGAGTGGACTAGCGGGACAGATACGCAGTATTTT
>-|TRBV7-9|TRBJ1-4|-
CSSSLSIPTGKLFF
TGTTCCAGCAGCTTATCTATCCCAACGGGAAAACTGTTTTTT
>-|TRBV28|TRBJ1-5|-
CASSVPFPGVGISPQHF
TGTGCCAGCAGTGTCCCCTTTCCAGGGGTGGGGATTTCGCCCCAGCATTTT
>-|TRBV27|TRBJ2-7|-
CASSLSRGDTYEQYF
TGTGCCAGCAGTTTAAGCAGGGGGGACACCTACGAGCAGTACTTC
>-|TRBV7-6|TRBJ2-1|TRBD2
CASSLGLGHNEQFF
TGTGCCAGCAGCTTGGGACTAGGACACAATGAGCAGTTCTTC
>-|TRBV13|TRBJ2-7|TRBD1
CASSHRGRGTYEQYF
TGTGCCAGCAGCCACAGGGGTAGGGGAACCTACGAGCAGTACTTC
>-|TRBV7-2|TRBJ2-1|-
CASSLDESSYNEQFF
TGTGCCAGCAGCTTAGATGAGAGCTCCTACAATGAGCAGTTCTTC
>few|TRBV6-5|TRBJ1-4|TRBD1
CASSQRQGEKLFF
TGTGCCAGCAGTCAAAGACAGGGTGAAAAACTGTTTTTT
>-|TRBV7-9|TRBJ1-4|-
CASSLAPAGDEKLFF
TGTGCCAGCAGCTTAGCGCCCGCAGGGGATGAAAAACTGTTTTTT
>-|TRBV9|TRBJ1-2|-
CASSVDLGAASNYGYTF
TGTGCCAGCAGCGTAGACCTGGGGGCAGCCTCTAACTATGGCTACACCTTC
>-|TRBV19|TRBJ2-6|-
CASSTGTSNVLTF
TGTGCCAGTAGTACCGGGACATCCAACGTCCTGACTTTC
>-|TRBV18|TRBJ2-5|TRBD2
CASATSGGGETQYF
TGTGCCAGCGCCACTAGCGGGGGTGGCGAGACCCAGTACTTC
>-|TRBV6-1|TRBJ1-1|-
CASSYATGNTEAFF
TGTGCCAGCAGCTACGCGACGGGGAACACTGAAGCTTTCTTT
>-|TRBV7-2|TRBJ1-2|TRBD1
CASSGDRGGYTF
TGTGCCAGCAGCGGAGACAGGGGTGGCTACACCTTC
>-|TRBV27|TRBJ1-2|-
CASSSLSRTNYGYTF
TGTGCCAGCAGTTCTCTAAGCCGGACAAACTATGGCTACACCTTC
>-|TRBV29-1|TRBJ2-3|-
CIKRVGPTSTDTQYF
TGCATCAAGCGAGTGGGGCCAACTAGCACAGATACGCAGTATTTT
>-|TRBV14|TRBJ2-7|TRBD1
CASSQDDRGYEQYF
TGTGCCAGCAGCCAAGATGACAGGGGCTACGAGCAGTACTTC
>-|TRBV5-6|TRBJ1-6|TRBD1
CASSLELTGASPLHF
TGTGCCAGCAGCTTGGAGCTCACAGGGGCATCACCCCTCCACTTT
>-|TRBV9|TRBJ2-7|TRBD1
CASSLGQGFYEQYF
TGTGCCAGCAGCTTGGGACAGGGATTCTACGAGCAGTACTTC
>few|TRBV7-9|TRBJ2-2|TRBD1
CASSTRDRITGELFF
TGTGCCAGCAGCACCCGGGACAGAATCACCGGGGAGCTGTTTTTT
>-|TRBV4-1|TRBJ2-7|-
CASSQESTSYPYEQYF
TGCGCCAGCAGCCAAGAGTCCACTTCCTACCCCTACGAGCAGTACTTC
>-|TRBV14|TRBJ2-1|-
CASSQEPRGSYNEQFF
TGTGCCAGCAGCCAAGAGCCCCGGGGCTCCTACAATGAGCAGTTCTTC
>few|TRBV7-9|TRBJ1-1|-
CASSSGGGTHTEAFF
TGTGCCAGCAGCTCGGGGGGTGGGACCCACACTGAAGCTTTCTTT
>once|TRBV5-6|TRBJ2-5|TRBD1
CASSIGPGTGAETQYF
TGTGCCAGCAGCATAGGCCCCGGGACAGGGGCAGAGACCCAGTACTTC
>few|TRBV15|TRBJ1-4|-
CATSSKGGEKLFF
TGTGCCACCAGCAGTAAAGGGGGTGAAAAACTGTTTTTT
>-|TRBV7-8|TRBJ2-7|-
CASSLAGTSYEQYF
TGTGCCAGCAGCTTAGCGGGGACTTCCTACGAGCAGTACTTC
>-|TRBV6-5|TRBJ2-5|TRBD1
CASSRRGQRETQYF
TGTGCCAGCAGTCGCAGGGGGCAGCGAGAGACCCAGTACTTC
>-|TRBV13|TRBJ2-7|TRBD2
CAVPGGEGSYEQYF
TGTGCCGTCCCGGGGGGGGAAGGGTCCTACGAGCAGTACTTC
>-|TRBV28|TRBJ1-2|TRBD1
CASSRRGLLDGYTF
TGTGCCAGCAGTCGAAGGGGGCTCTTGGATGGCTACACCTTC
>-|TRBV7-9|TRBJ1-4|-
CASSLVGGKGEKLFF
TGTGCCAGCAGCTTAGTGGGCGGCAAGGGGGAAAAACTGTTTTTT
>-|TRBV2|TRBJ2-3|TRBD2
CASSEEAGVADTQYF
TGTGCCAGCAGTGAAGAAGCGGGGGTGGCAGATACGCAGTATTTT
>-|TRBV4-1|TRBJ2-2|TRBD1
CASSQGGQGARVGELFF
TGCGCCAGCAGCCAAGGGGGACAGGGGGCAAGGGTCGGGGAGCTGTTTTTT
>-|TRBV7-2|TRBJ2-3|-
CASSSNPGVNTQYF
TGTGCCAGCAGCTCAAACCCAGGGGTGAATACGCAGTATTTT
>-|TRBV12-5|TRBJ1-6|-
CASGLSGNSPLHF
TGTGCTAGTGGTTTGAGCGGGAATTCACCCCTCCACTTT
>-|TRBV10-3|TRBJ1-5|TRBD1
CAISNGQGANQPQHF
TGTGCCATCAGTAACGGACAGGGGGCCAACCAGCCCCAGCATTTT
>few|TRBV15|TRBJ2-1|TRBD1
CATSPRTGSYNEQFF
TGTGCCACCAGTCCTCGGACAGGGAGCTACAATGAGCAGTTCTTC
>-|TRBV6-6|TRBJ2-7|TRBD1
CASSYSGDREFF
TGTGCCAGCAGTTACTCGGGGGACAGAGAGTTCTTC
>-|TRBV2|TRBJ1-1|-
CASSPRGRGQAEAFF
TGTGCCAGCAGCCCTAGGGGGAGGGGCCAGGCTGAAGCTTTCTTT
>-|TRBV19|TRBJ2-7|TRBD2
CASSIVVTSGVEQYF
TGTGCCAGTAGTATAGTTGTGACTAGCGGGGTCGAGCAGTACTTC
>-|TRBV15|TRBJ1-1|-
CATTEDSNTEAFF
TGTGCCACCACCGAGGACAGTAACACTGAAGCTTTCTTT
>-|TRBV2|TRBJ1-2|TRBD1
CASSEVRGPGYGYTF
TGTGCCAGCAGTGAAGTGAGGGGGCCGGGCTATGGCTACACCTTC
>-|TRBV10-3|TRBJ2-3|TRBD2
CAISQTSGSTDTQYF
TGTGCCATCAGCCAGACTAGCGGAAGCACAGATACGCAGTATTTT
>-|TRBV5-1|TRBJ2-1|-
CASSLGGDYNEQFF
TGCGCCAGCAGCTTGGGAGGTGACTACAATGAGCAGTTCTTC
>-|TRBV6-1|TRBJ2-4|-
CASRDGETNIQYF
TGTGCCAGCAGGGACGGGGAGACAAACATTCAGTACTTC